One and the same sample provided the 9 T cell receptor beta chains below, sequenced in a study of blood T cell repertoires in COVID-19. Data came from immunoSEQ multiplex PCR; TCRdb stores just in-frame clones and leaves some out. Altogether some 170,000 clones are present, around four fifths being singletons, with the ten largest covering roughly 9.5%. The sequenced sample was peripheral blood. The source of these receptors is a woman aged 80 or older with active or convalescent COVID-19.

The CDR3 reads CASSLQDTEAFF. The CDR3 DNA reads as TGTGCCAGCAGTTTACAGGATACTGAAGCTTTCTTT. The chain combines TRBV2 with TRBJ1-1; perhaps TRBD1 as D (5 bases). Germline V CDR1 and CDR2: SNHLY, FYNNEI. The V gene lost 5 bases and the J gene lost 5 bases, with 9 bases spanning the gap. The CDR3 has 12 residues.

The gene calls are TRBV5-8 and TRBJ2-7; maybe TRBD1 (6 bases). The V end was cut by 5 bases, the J end by 7 bases, with 16 bases between. The CDR3 totals 13 residues. The germline V gene encodes CDR1 SGHTS and CDR2 YDEGEE. The CDR3 DNA sequence: TGTGCCAGCAGAGTGACAGGATTGAAAGAGCAGTACTTC. Translating it yields CASRVTGLKEQYF. The complete variable domain, with remaining parts taken from reference TRBV5-8 and TRBJ2-7, reads EAGVTQSPTHLIKTRGQQATLRCSPISGHTSVYWYQQALGLGLQFLLWYDEGEERNRGNFPPRFSGRQFPNYSSELNVNALELEDSALYLCASRVTGLKEQYFGPGTRLTVT.

J is TRBJ2-5 and V is TRBV9; D perhaps matches TRBD1 (5 bases). The ends were cut back, 3 bases at V and 3 bases at J, with 12 bases in the middle. CDR3 length equals 14 residues. The V gene's germline CDR1 is SGDLS and CDR2 YYNGEE. As DNA, the CDR3 is TGTGCCAGCAGCGAGGGGAAGTTAGAAGAGACCCAGTACTTC. It encodes CASSEGKLEETQYF.

The rearrangement uses TRBV5-4 and TRBJ1-1; no clear D gene. V lost 4 bases to trimming and J lost 4 bases, with 17 bases between them. Germline V gives CDR1 SGHNT, CDR2 YYREEE (reference sequence). The CDR3 totals 15 residues. The CDR3 sequence is CASSGPTLPVTEAFF. As DNA, the CDR3 is TGTGCCAGCAGCGGGCCGACCCTCCCGGTCACTGAAGCTTTCTTT.

Here the CDR3 reads CAWSRDRATQPQHF. For the CDR3, the DNA is TGTGCCTGGAGCCGGGACAGGGCTACTCAGCCCCAGCATTTT. The chain combines TRBV30 with TRBJ1-5, with 9 bases lining up with TRBD1. J gave up 6 bases and V 3 bases, and 6 bases lay outside the gene matches. CDR1 and CDR2 from the germline V gene are GTSNPN and SVGIG (reference sequence). The CDR3 has 14 residues.

V gene TRBV5-1 combines with J gene TRBJ2-5; possible D gene TRBD2, 6 bases. Germline lookup yields CDR1 SGHRS and CDR2 YFSETQ. CDR3 length: 14 residues. Trimming pared 5 bases from V and 2 bases from J, leaving 13 bases between. The CDR3 DNA reads TGCGCCAGCAGAACTGCGGGGATACAAGAGACCCAGTACTTC. Its protein product is CASRTAGIQETQYF.

This clone was detected once. The chain has TRBV6-5 and TRBJ2-1; TRBD1 matches 7 bases. The CDR3 is made up of 15 amino acids. J lost 2 bases, V lost 6 bases, and 7 bases had no gene match. Germline CDR1 is MNHEY and CDR2 is SVGAGI. Here the CDR3 DNA reads TGTGCCAGCAGGCCCGGGACAGTTACCTACAATGAGCAGTTCTTC. As protein: CASRPGTVTYNEQFF.

This sequence joins TRBV25-1 and TRBJ2-3; 7 nucleotides align to TRBD1. Losses at the gene ends were 8 bases for V and 2 bases for J; bases not matched to a gene: 7. The CDR3 loop spans 14 amino acids. Germline V gene data show CDR1 as MGHDK and CDR2 as SYGVNS. In DNA, the CDR3 is TGTGCCAGCGGCTCAGGGGGTCTCACAGATACGCAGTATTTT. Its translation: CASGSGGLTDTQYF.

The CDR3 region has the DNA TGTGCCAGCAGCCCACGCATTGAATACGGGACAGGGAATAGAGAGACCCAGTACTTC. It specifies CASSPRIEYGTGNRETQYF. V gene TRBV13 combines with J gene TRBJ2-5, with 9 nucleotides matching TRBD1. CDR1 PRHDT and CDR2 FYEKMQ come from the germline V gene (reference sequence). The CDR3 totals 19 residues. V trimming: 5 bases; J trimming: 4 bases; junction bases outside the gene matches: 20.